Each of the 25 T cell receptor beta chains below was sequenced from the same sample in a study of T cell responses to AZD1222 COVID-19 vaccine. Produced via immunoSEQ multiplex PCR; TCRdb's table is partial and in-frame only. Of 150,000 or so clones in the sample, over 80% were seen once. This specimen was peripheral blood, taken 28 days after the second AZD1222 dose. Receptors originate from an adult who received the AZD1222 COVID-19 vaccine.

This clone has just one count. The chain is built from TRBV5-1 and TRBJ1-2, with TRBD1 matching over 9 bases. The CDR3 runs 15 residues. V lost 0 bases, J lost 4 bases, and 4 bases stayed unmatched. The germline V gene has CDR1 SGHRS and CDR2 YFSETQ. The CDR3 DNA sequence: TGCGCCAGCAGCTTGGCGGGGACAGGGTCCTATGGCTACACCTTC. This translates into CASSLAGTGSYGYTF.

The chain links TRBV18 to TRBJ1-4, with no clear D. From germline, CDR1 is KGHSH and CDR2 LQKENI. The V end was cut by 4 bases, the J end by 4 bases, with 10 bases between. CDR3 size: 14 residues. CDR3 sequence reads: CASSRWQDNEKLFF. The CDR3 region has the DNA TGTGCCAGCTCACGATGGCAGGATAATGAAAAACTGTTTTTT.

V is TRBV13 and J is TRBJ1-6; D is possibly TRBD1 (5 bases). V was trimmed by 5 bases and J by 10 bases, leaving 15 bases between them. Germline V gives CDR1 PRHDT, CDR2 FYEKMQ (reference sequence). CDR3 size: 14 residues. The CDR3 nucleotides read TGTGCCAGCAGCCCGGGGGGGGGTGAATCACCCCTCCACTTT. Translating gives CASSPGGGESPLHF.

The chain joins TRBV9 to TRBJ1-4; 7 bases map to TRBD1. With V trimmed by 3 bases and J by 6 bases, 2 bases remained unmatched. Germline lookup yields CDR1 SGDLS and CDR2 YYNGEE. This CDR3 has 13 amino acids. CDR3 sequence reads: CASSGGTDEKLFF. CDR3 coding DNA: TGTGCCAGCAGCGGGGGGACAGATGAAAAACTGTTTTTT.

The V call is TRBV7-8, the J call TRBJ1-2; TRBD1 agrees at 9 bases. V shed 7 bases and J 4 bases; nucleotides not matched to a gene: 4. The CDR3 totals 13 residues. Germline V gene data show CDR1 as SGHVS and CDR2 as FQNEAQ. CDR3 sequence: CASTRQGGYGYTF. The CDR3 DNA reads as TGTGCCAGCACTCGACAGGGGGGCTATGGCTACACCTTC.

The chain is built from TRBV5-6 and TRBJ2-2; D gene uncertain. V was trimmed by 1 base and J by 4 bases, leaving 11 bases between them. CDR3 length equals 15 residues. Germline assignment: CDR1 SGHDT and CDR2 YYEEEE. Here the CDR3 reads CASSLRRGATGELFF. CDR3 DNA: TGTGCCAGCAGCTTGCGGCGAGGAGCCACCGGGGAGCTGTTTTTT.

The V call is TRBV7-9, the J call TRBJ1-1; no clear D. Deletions cut 6 bases from V and 0 bases from J, with 11 bases between. The CDR3 has 14 residues. Germline V gene data show CDR1 as SEHNR and CDR2 as FQNEAQ (reference sequence). CDR3 DNA: TGTGCCAGCAGGGCACCTACAGTGAACACTGAAGCTTTCTTT. As protein: CASRAPTVNTEAFF.

This clone was seen a handful of times. The chain joins TRBV12-3 or TRBV12-4 to TRBJ2-1; no definite D call. The CDR3 extends over 13 amino acids. Between the trimmed V and J ends, which lost 6 bases and 7 bases, there was a span of 13 bases. The CDR3 loop is CASRQISANEQFF. The CDR3 DNA reads TGTGCCAGCAGGCAGATATCGGCGAATGAGCAGTTCTTC.

The chain links TRBV3-1 (or the pseudogene TRBV3-2) to TRBJ1-2; 7 positions agree with TRBD1. Germline CDR1 LGHDT, CDR2 YNNKEL (reference sequence). With V trimmed by 7 bases and J by 4 bases, 6 bases remained unmatched. This CDR3 is built from 13 residues. CDR3 in DNA: TGTGCCAGCACCAGACAGGGAGGCTATGGCTACACCTTC. Amino acids: CASTRQGGYGYTF.

The genes are TRBV7-2 and TRBJ2-3, with 7 bases matching TRBD2. In germline, CDR1 is SGHTA, CDR2 FQGNSA. This CDR3 has 16 residues. Trimming cost V 4 bases and J 2 bases; bases outside gene matches: 9. The CDR3 loop reads CASSSVGGSPTDTQYF. DNA for the CDR3: TGTGCCAGCAGCTCTGTAGGCGGGAGTCCCACAGATACGCAGTATTTT.

This rearrangement joins TRBV12-3 or TRBV12-4 to TRBJ2-7, with D tentatively TRBD2 (5 bases). CDR3 length: 13 amino acids. Trimming pared 5 bases from V and 4 bases from J, leaving 12 bases between. CDR3 bases: TGTGCCAGCAGTACCGGGAACCTTTACGAGCAGTACTTC. Translation gives CASSTGNLYEQYF.

The chain uses TRBV7-2 and TRBJ1-2; D call uncertain. The CDR3 is 15 residues long. Trimming stripped 1 base from V and 4 bases from J, with 13 bases between. The germline gives CDR1 SGHTA, CDR2 FQGNSA. The CDR3 DNA reads TGTGCCAGCAGCTTAGTCGCGGGCGATGGCTATGGCTACACCTTC. This codes for CASSLVAGDGYGYTF.

The chain is built from TRBV15 and TRBJ2-3; D call uncertain. Per the germline V gene, CDR1 is LNHNV and CDR2 is YYDKDF (reference sequence). V was pared by 0 bases and J by 1 base, with 5 bases between. The CDR3 runs to 14 residues. This CDR3 is CATSRDLGTDTQYF. CDR3 DNA sequence: TGTGCCACCAGCAGAGATCTGGGCACAGATACGCAGTATTTT. Filled out from reference TRBV15 and TRBJ2-3, the complete variable domain reads DAMVIQNPRYQVTQFGKPVTLSCSQTLNHNVMYWYQQKSSQAPKLLFHYYDKDFNNEADTPDNFQSRRPNTSFCFLDIRSPGLGDTAMYLCATSRDLGTDTQYFGPGTRLTVL.

The rearrangement joins TRBV6-1 to TRBJ1-4, with a tentative D call TRBD1 (5 bases). The length of the CDR3 is 15 residues. Deletions cut 1 base from V and 8 bases from J, with 14 bases between. In germline, CDR1 is MNHNS, CDR2 SASEGT. CDR3 protein: CASSEGGWQSEKLFF. Here the CDR3 DNA reads TGTGCCAGCAGTGAAGGGGGCTGGCAGTCCGAAAAACTGTTTTTT.

V usage is TRBV29-1 and J usage is TRBJ2-2; 8 nucleotides match TRBD1. The V and J ends lost 3 bases and 3 bases, in that order; junction bases with no gene match: 6. The CDR3 length is 15 residues. Germline V CDR1 and CDR2: SQVTM, ANQGSEA. The CDR3 here is CSVERAGGYTGELFF. CDR3 DNA sequence: TGCAGCGTTGAGAGAGCAGGGGGCTACACCGGGGAGCTGTTTTTT.

The rearrangement uses TRBV24-1 and TRBJ2-7, with D perhaps matching TRBD1 (6 bases). Germline assignment: CDR1 KGHDR and CDR2 SFDVKD. This CDR3 has 14 amino acids. Between the trimmed V and J ends, which lost 3 bases and 7 bases, there was a span of 15 bases. CDR3 sequence: CATSDTTGSREQYF. CDR3 DNA: TGTGCCACCAGTGATACCACAGGGTCACGGGAGCAGTACTTC.

The chain links TRBV19 to TRBJ1-1; D remains ambiguous. V shed 5 bases and J shed 1 base, with 8 bases lying between them. Germline CDR1 is LNHDA and CDR2 is SQIVND (reference sequence). The CDR3 has 13 amino acids. CDR3 residues: CASSVTANTEAFF. DNA for the CDR3: TGTGCCAGTAGTGTCACAGCGAACACTGAAGCTTTCTTT.

The rearrangement joins TRBV3-1 (or the pseudogene TRBV3-2) to TRBJ2-1; TRBD2 aligns across 8 bases. J gave up 9 bases and V 2 bases, and 9 bases lay outside the gene matches. This CDR3 has 15 residues. In germline, CDR1 is LGHDT, CDR2 YNNKEL (reference sequence). For the CDR3, the DNA is TGTGCCAGCAGCCAAAGTTCCGGGAGGGAGGGTGAGCAGTTCTTC. Residues: CASSQSSGREGEQFF.

The CDR3 region has the DNA TGCGCCAGCAGCCAAGAACCCAGGCTAGACACCGGGGAGCTGTTTTTT. It specifies CASSQEPRLDTGELFF. The J gene is TRBJ2-2, the V gene TRBV4-1; D uncertain. V shed 0 bases and J shed 3 bases, with 11 bases lying between them. This CDR3 has 16 amino acids. Germline V CDR1 and CDR2: MGHRA, YSYEKL.

A single count supports this clone. V is TRBV10-3 and J is TRBJ2-1; D is ambiguous. The CDR3 is 15 amino acids. CDR1 ENHRY and CDR2 SYGVKD come from the germline V gene. Trimming stripped 0 bases from V and 0 bases from J, with 6 bases between. This CDR3 is CAISESAGSYNEQFF. The CDR3 DNA reads TGTGCCATCAGTGAGTCGGCAGGCTCCTACAATGAGCAGTTCTTC.

J is TRBJ2-5 and V is TRBV5-1; D is perhaps TRBD2 (5 bases). Germline loops: CDR1 SGHRS, CDR2 YFSETQ. V was clipped by 4 bases and J by 0 bases, with 13 bases between them. The CDR3 contains 15 residues. The CDR3 spells CASSESGPHQETQYF. The CDR3 region has the DNA TGCGCCAGCAGCGAAAGCGGCCCTCACCAAGAGACCCAGTACTTC.

This rearrangement joins TRBV30 to TRBJ2-3, with D possibly TRBD2 on 6 matching bases. V lost 2 bases to trimming and J lost 11 bases, with 14 bases between them. Looked up from germline, CDR1 is GTSNPN and CDR2 is SVGIG (reference sequence). CDR3 length equals 12 residues. The CDR3: CAWSPRTGGQYF. CDR3 DNA sequence: TGTGCCTGGAGTCCAAGGACCGGGGGGCAGTATTTT. Complete variable domain (other parts from reference TRBV30 and TRBJ2-3): SQTIHQWPATLVQPVGSPLSLECTVEGTSNPNLYWYRQAAGRGLQLLFYSVGIGQISSEVPQNLSASRPQDRQFILSSKKLLLSDSGFYLCAWSPRTGGQYFGPGTRLTVL.

The chain has TRBV5-1 and TRBJ1-2, with D uncertain. In germline, CDR1 is SGHRS, CDR2 YFSETQ. V lost 4 bases, J lost 2 bases, and 15 bases lay in between. This CDR3 region has 15 residues. The CDR3, as DNA: TGCGCCAGCAGCCCTACTTTGTCGGGGAACTATGGCTACACCTTC. Translating gives CASSPTLSGNYGYTF.

The CDR3, as DNA: TGTGCCACCCGTGATCCGGGAGAGACCCAGTACTTC. Translated, it gives CATRDPGETQYF. The chain uses TRBV11-3 and TRBJ2-5; D is uncertain. V lost 10 bases and J lost 4, with 13 bases in between. Germline V gives CDR1 SGHNT, CDR2 YENEEA. This CDR3 region has 12 residues.

This chain uses TRBV21-1 with TRBJ1-4. TRBV21-1 is annotated as a pseudogene. This CDR3 is 16 amino acids long. CDR3 in amino acids: CASIVRAGGTNEKLFF. The CDR3 region has the DNA TGTGCCAGCATCGTCCGGGCGGGAGGGACTAATGAAAAACTGTTTTTT.